This T cell receptor (beta chain) was captured by sequencing in a study of siplizumab effects on memory and regulatory T cells (dated by TCRdb to the late 2010s). For the study in its entirety: The study looked at the effect of siplizumab, an anti-CD2 antibody, on alloreactive T-cell subsets in allogeneic mixed lymphocyte reactions made from human PBMCs. What the research found in general, with its limitations: Among mappable alloreactive CD4+ clones, the Treg-derived fraction averaged around 69% with siplizumab versus 25% to 30% in control reactions. The cumulative frequency of alloreactive sequences that could be traced back to unstimulated CD4+ memory T cells was significantly reduced by siplizumab. Because sequences at frequencies below about 10^-5 were poorly captured, only a minor fraction of alloreactive clones could be mapped back to unstimulated subsets. Whether proliferating Tregs from siplizumab cultures actually had suppressive function was not functionally confirmed. Greater diversity appeared to be present in unstimulated naive T cells than in memory T cells, and a substantial contribution to the alloresponse seemed to be made by naive cells. For roughly 80-95% of proliferating CD4+ or CD8+ clones, no naive or memory phenotype could be assigned.

The germline V gene provides CDR1 MGHDK and CDR2 SYGVNS. Its CDR3 holds 15 amino acids, cysteine through phenylalanine. The sequence is cut down to CDR3 DNA, 45 bases in frame from base 1. Here V drops 6 bases and J drops 4 bases, and the junction holds 4 bases not matched to any gene. Receptor amplification or capture employed the immunoSEQ multiplex PCR assay. Roughly 100,000 TCR templates per sample were assayed by the deep sequencing platform. Genomic DNA extracted from sorted T cells was used for TCRbeta CDR3 sequencing. As for how the authors treated the data: The R programming language was used for the clonal analysis of the TCRbeta CDR3 data. Comparing unstimulated samples against CFSE-low samples taken after the reaction was how alloreactive CD4+ and CD8+ clones were defined. Alloreactive CD4+ clones were assigned to regulatory or non-regulatory origin by matching sequences to sorted unstimulated Treg and non-Treg repertoires. As stored in TCRdb, this immuneACCESS dataset retains in-frame rearrangements with V and J assigned. A fraction of the clones does not appear; measured against another copy, unresolved V genes explain less than half of the discrepancy, and the remainder lacks a known reason. Clone size and V and J calls were adopted from that table, with D and trimming inferred from the DNA. Across this sample there are 85,000 to 130,000 clones, with approximately 94% seen only once. Of the sample, roughly 0.61% is held by the ten largest clones.

Sorted unstimulated T cells and proliferating T cells recovered from mixed lymphocyte reactions underwent TCRbeta CDR3 sequencing. Fresh whole blood from about 9 HLA-typed healthy donors was used as the source from which PBMCs were isolated. To map where alloreactive clones came from, CD4+ regulatory T cells in the unstimulated state were FACS-sorted. On this clone: Its cognate antigen has yet to be identified. No base quality values were provided; no much bigger clone lies one nucleotide off.

The V gene is TRBV25-1 and the J gene is TRBJ2-5; TRBD2 fits 14 bases in the junction. Sequenced: Tregs sorted from blood. This sequence was found in a human donor in good health. The CDR3 protein: CASRGTSGGLETQYF. Read as DNA, the sequence is TGTGCCAGCAGAGGGACTAGCGGGGGCTTAGAGACCCAGTACTTC.